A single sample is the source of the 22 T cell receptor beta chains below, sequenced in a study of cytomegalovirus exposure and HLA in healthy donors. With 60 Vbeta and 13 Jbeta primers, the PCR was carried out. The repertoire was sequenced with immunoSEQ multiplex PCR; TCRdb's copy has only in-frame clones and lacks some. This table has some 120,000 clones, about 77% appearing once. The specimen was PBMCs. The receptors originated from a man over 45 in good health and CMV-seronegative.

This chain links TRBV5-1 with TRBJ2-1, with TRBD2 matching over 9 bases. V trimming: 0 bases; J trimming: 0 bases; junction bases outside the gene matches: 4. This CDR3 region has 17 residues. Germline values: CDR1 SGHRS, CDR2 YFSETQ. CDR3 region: CASSLVSGSPSYNEQFF. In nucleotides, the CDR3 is TGCGCCAGCAGCTTGGTTAGCGGGAGTCCCTCCTACAATGAGCAGTTCTTC.

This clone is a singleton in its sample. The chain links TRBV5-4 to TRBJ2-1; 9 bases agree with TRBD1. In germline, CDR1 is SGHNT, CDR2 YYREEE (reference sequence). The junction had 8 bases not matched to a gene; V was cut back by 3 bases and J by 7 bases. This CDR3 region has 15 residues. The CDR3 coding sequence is TGTGCCAGCAGCTCCCCGGGACAGGGTGTGAATGAGCAGTTCTTC. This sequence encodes CASSSPGQGVNEQFF.

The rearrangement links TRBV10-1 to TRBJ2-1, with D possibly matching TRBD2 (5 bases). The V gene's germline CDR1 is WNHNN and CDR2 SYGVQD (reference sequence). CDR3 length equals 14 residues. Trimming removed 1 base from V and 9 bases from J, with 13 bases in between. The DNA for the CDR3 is TGCGCCAGCAGTGAGTTCTCCCGCCGGGGTGAGCAGTTCTTC. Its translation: CASSEFSRRGEQFF.

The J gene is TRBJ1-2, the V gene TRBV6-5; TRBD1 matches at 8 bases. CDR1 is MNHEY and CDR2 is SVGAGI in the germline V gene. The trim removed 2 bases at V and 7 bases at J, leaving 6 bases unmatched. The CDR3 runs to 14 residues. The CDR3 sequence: CASSYAGTGLGYTF. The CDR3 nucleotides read TGTGCCAGCAGTTACGCTGGGACAGGACTTGGCTACACCTTC.

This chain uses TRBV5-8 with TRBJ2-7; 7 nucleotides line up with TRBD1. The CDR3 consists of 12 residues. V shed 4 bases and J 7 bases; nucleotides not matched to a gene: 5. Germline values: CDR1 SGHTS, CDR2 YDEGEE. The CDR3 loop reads CASSDRVREQYF. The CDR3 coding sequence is TGTGCCAGCAGCGACAGGGTGAGGGAGCAGTACTTC. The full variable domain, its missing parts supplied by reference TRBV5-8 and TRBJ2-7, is EAGVTQSPTHLIKTRGQQATLRCSPISGHTSVYWYQQALGLGLQFLLWYDEGEERNRGNFPPRFSGRQFPNYSSELNVNALELEDSALYLCASSDRVREQYFGPGTRLTVT.

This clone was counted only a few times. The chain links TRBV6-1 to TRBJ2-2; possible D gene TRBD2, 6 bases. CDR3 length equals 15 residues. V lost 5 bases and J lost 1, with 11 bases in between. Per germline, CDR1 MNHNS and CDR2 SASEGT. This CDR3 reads CASSRVGGNTGELFF. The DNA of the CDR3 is TGTGCCAGCAGTCGAGTGGGGGGGAACACCGGGGAGCTGTTTTTT.

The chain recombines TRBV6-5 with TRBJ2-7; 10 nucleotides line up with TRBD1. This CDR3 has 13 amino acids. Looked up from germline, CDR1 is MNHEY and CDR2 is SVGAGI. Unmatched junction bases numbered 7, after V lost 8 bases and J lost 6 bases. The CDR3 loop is CASGRDRGSEQYF. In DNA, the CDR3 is TGTGCCAGCGGCCGGGACAGGGGTTCCGAGCAGTACTTC.

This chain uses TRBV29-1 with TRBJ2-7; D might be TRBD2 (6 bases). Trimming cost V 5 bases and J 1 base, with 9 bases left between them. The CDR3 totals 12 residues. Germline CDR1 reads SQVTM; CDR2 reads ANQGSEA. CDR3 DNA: TGCAGCGTTCTTGGGGGGTCCTACGAGCAGTACTTC. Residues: CSVLGGSYEQYF.

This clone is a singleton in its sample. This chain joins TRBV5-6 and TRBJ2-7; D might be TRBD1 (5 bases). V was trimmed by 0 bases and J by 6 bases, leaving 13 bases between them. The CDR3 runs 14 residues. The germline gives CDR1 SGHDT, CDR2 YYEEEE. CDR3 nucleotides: TGTGCCAGCAGCTTGGGGCAGGGCATGGGCGAGCAGTACTTC. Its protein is CASSLGQGMGEQYF.

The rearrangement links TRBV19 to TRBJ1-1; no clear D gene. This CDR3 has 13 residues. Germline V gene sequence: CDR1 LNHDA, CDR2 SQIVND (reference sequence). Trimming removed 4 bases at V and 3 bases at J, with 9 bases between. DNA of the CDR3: TGTGCCAGTAGTAATCTGCTACACACTGAAGCTTTCTTT. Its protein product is CASSNLLHTEAFF.

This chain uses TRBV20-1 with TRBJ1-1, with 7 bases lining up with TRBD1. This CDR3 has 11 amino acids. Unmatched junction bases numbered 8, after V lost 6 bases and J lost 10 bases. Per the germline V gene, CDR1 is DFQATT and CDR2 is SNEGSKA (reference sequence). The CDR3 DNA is TGCAGTGCCGAATTGACAGGGAGAGCTTTCTTT. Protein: CSAELTGRAFF.

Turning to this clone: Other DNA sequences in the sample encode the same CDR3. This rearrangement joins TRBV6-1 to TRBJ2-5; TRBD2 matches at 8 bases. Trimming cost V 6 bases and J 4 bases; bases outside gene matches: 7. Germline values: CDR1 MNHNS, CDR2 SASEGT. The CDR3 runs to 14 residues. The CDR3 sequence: CASSGAGAGETQYF. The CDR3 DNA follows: TGTGCCAGCAGCGGAGCGGGGGCGGGAGAGACCCAGTACTTC.

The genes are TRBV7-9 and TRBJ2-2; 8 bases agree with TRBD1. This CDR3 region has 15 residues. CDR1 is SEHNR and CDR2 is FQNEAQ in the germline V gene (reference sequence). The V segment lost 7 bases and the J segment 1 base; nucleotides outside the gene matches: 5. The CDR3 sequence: CASTVDRVNTGELFF. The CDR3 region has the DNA TGTGCCAGCACCGTGGACAGGGTGAACACCGGGGAGCTGTTTTTT.

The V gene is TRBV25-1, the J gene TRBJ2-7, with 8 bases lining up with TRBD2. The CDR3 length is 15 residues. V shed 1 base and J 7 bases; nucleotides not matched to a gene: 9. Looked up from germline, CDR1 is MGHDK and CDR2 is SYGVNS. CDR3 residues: CASSELGTSPGEQYF. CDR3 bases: TGTGCCAGCAGTGAATTGGGGACTAGTCCTGGGGAGCAGTACTTC.

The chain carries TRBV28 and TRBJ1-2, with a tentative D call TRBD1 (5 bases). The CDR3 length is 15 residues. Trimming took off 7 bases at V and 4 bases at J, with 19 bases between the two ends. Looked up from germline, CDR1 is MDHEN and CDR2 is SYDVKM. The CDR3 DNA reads TGTGCCAGCATCCCCGGGGGAAAGTTGGGCTATGGCTACACCTTC. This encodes CASIPGGKLGYGYTF.

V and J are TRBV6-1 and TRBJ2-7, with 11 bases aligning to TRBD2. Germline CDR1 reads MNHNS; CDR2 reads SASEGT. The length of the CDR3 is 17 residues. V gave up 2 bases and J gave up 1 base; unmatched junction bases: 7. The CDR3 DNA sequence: TGTGCCAGCAGTGAAACACTAGCGGGAGTCCTTTCCTACGAGCAGTACTTC. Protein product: CASSETLAGVLSYEQYF.

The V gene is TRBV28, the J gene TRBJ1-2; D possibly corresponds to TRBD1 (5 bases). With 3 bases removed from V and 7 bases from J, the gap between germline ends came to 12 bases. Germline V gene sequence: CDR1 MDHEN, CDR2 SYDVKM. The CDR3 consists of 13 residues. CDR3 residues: CASSFTGRRGYTF. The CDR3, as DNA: TGTGCCAGCAGTTTCACAGGTAGACGTGGCTACACCTTC.

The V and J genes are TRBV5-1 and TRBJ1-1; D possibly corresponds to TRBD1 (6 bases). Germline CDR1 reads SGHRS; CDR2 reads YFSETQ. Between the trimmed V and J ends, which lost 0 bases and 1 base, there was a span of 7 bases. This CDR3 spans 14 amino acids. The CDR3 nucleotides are TGCGCCAGCAGCTTGGCAGGGGCGAACACTGAAGCTTTCTTT. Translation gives CASSLAGANTEAFF.

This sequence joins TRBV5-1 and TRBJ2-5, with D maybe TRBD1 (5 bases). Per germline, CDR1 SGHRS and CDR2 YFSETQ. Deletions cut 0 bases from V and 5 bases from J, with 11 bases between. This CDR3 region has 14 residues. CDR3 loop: CASSLGSGKETQYF. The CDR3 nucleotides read TGCGCCAGCAGCTTGGGTTCAGGGAAGGAGACCCAGTACTTC.

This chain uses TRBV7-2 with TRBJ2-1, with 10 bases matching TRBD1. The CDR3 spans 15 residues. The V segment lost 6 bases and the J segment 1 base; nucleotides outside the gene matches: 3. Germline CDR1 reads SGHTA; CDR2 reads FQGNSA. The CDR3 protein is CASRRQGASYNEQFF. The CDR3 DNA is TGTGCCAGCAGACGACAGGGGGCGTCCTACAATGAGCAGTTCTTC.

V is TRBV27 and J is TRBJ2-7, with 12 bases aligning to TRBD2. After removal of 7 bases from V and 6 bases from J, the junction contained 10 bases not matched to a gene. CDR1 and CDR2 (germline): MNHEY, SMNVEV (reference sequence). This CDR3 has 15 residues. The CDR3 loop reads CASTPGLAGLGEQYF. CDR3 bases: TGTGCCAGCACCCCCGGACTAGCGGGACTGGGCGAGCAGTACTTC.

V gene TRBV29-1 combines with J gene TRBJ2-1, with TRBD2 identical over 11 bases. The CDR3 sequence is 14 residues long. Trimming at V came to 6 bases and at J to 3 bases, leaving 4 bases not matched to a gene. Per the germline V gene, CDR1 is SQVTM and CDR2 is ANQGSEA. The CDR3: CSVPGLADYNEQFF. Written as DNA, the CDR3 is TGCAGCGTCCCGGGACTAGCGGACTACAATGAGCAGTTCTTC.